This record looks at one T cell receptor (beta chain) sequence and its context. This sample was taken from a study of blood T cell repertoires in COVID-19. Looking at the study overall: Whether acute or convalescent, the COVID-19 samples came from the United States, Italy and Spain. In each case, the material was cDNA or gDNA derived from T cells, B-cell-depleted T cells, or PBMCs.

In the source study's methods: It was from reference gene primer amplification that nucleated cell counts were estimated. The data were produced by immunoSEQ multiplex PCR, yet TCRdb's version contains in-frame clones alone and is incomplete. The D gene and trimming were derived from the DNA, and the V and J assignments and clone size from that table. Of 200,000 to 300,000 clones listed, about nine tenths are singletons. The CDR3 has 14 amino acids. The germline V gene encodes CDR1 LGHNA and CDR2 YSLEER. The ends were cut back, 0 bases at V and 3 bases at J, with 9 bases in the middle. This TCR came from a woman aged 40-49 years who had recovered from COVID-19. Sequenced material: peripheral blood. V usage is TRBV4-3 and J usage is TRBJ2-7; a possible D gene is TRBD1 (6 bases). DNA for the CDR3: TGCGCCAGCAGCCAAGATACAGGGAGCTACGAGCAGTACTTC. Amino acids: CASSQDTGSYEQYF.